This entry lists 5 T cell receptor beta chains sequenced from one sample in a study of blood T cell repertoires in COVID-19. Data came from immunoSEQ multiplex PCR; TCRdb stores just in-frame clones and leaves some out. The sample holds 100,000 or so clones; approximately 92% are singletons and the top ten take over 5.5%. Specimen: peripheral blood. The receptor source for this set is a man aged 50 to 60 with active COVID-19.

The chain has TRBV6-1 and TRBJ1-1; D remains unclear. The germline V and J ends were trimmed by 2 bases and 5 bases, with 21 bases remaining between them. Per the germline V gene, CDR1 is MNHNS and CDR2 is SASEGT. The CDR3 length is 17 residues. CDR3 protein: CASSEPRHRSLGTEAFF. The DNA for the CDR3 is TGTGCCAGCAGTGAACCACGCCACAGATCTCTTGGTACTGAAGCTTTCTTT.

The J gene is TRBJ2-7, the V gene TRBV5-5; TRBD1 aligns across 8 bases. Germline trimming cut 4 bases from V and 2 bases from J; bases unmatched to any gene: 11. Germline V gene sequence: CDR1 SGHKS, CDR2 YYEKEE (reference sequence). This CDR3 region has 16 residues. Here the CDR3 reads CASSRGQASLTYEQYF. In DNA, the CDR3 is TGTGCCAGCAGCAGGGGACAGGCGTCTTTAACCTACGAGCAGTACTTC.

This clone was detected only once. The rearrangement uses TRBV19 and TRBJ2-1; TRBD2 matches at 10 bases. Germline V gene lookup returns CDR1 LNHDA and CDR2 SQIVND (reference sequence). The CDR3 covers 15 residues. The junction had 5 bases not matched to a gene; V was cut back by 3 bases and J by 6 bases. The CDR3 DNA follows: TGTGCCAGTAGTATTCCTAGCGGGAGACGCAATGAGCAGTTCTTC. This sequence encodes CASSIPSGRRNEQFF.

This chain uses TRBV5-1 with TRBJ1-5; D is ambiguous. V gave up 5 bases and J gave up 0 bases, with 12 bases separating them. Germline lookup yields CDR1 SGHRS and CDR2 YFSETQ. The CDR3 spans 15 residues. The CDR3 nucleotides are TGCGCCAGCAGACCAGATGGTGCTAGCAATCAGCCCCAGCATTTT. It specifies CASRPDGASNQPQHF.

The chain has TRBV27 and TRBJ2-3, with a weak D call TRBD2 (6 bases). CDR1 is MNHEY and CDR2 is SMNVEV in the germline V gene (reference sequence). This CDR3 comprises 14 residues. V lost 6 bases, J lost 4 bases, and 14 bases lay in between. The CDR3 region is CASRVRRDPDTQYF. The DNA of the CDR3 is TGTGCCAGCAGAGTCCGGCGGGACCCAGATACGCAGTATTTT.